The 10 T cell receptor beta chains in this list originate from one sample, sequenced in a study of CD8 T cells in Susac syndrome. Random hexamers served to reverse transcribe roughly 0.5 to 1 ug RNA. TCRdb itself ran the immunoSEQ multiplex PCR reads through MiXCR, one entry per CDR3 protein. The top ten hold roughly 0.97% of the sample, which has around 81,000 distinct CDR3 sequences, about 94% seen once. The sequencing input was CD8+ T cells from PBMCs. The receptors derive from a human donor with Susac syndrome.

The J gene is TRBJ2-7, the V gene TRBV4-1; possibly TRBD1 for D (6 bases). Deletions cut 0 bases from V and 6 bases from J, with 12 bases between. The germline V gene encodes CDR1 MGHRA and CDR2 YSYEKL. The CDR3 runs to 14 residues. CDR3 in amino acids: CASSQEGPRGEQYF. The DNA for the CDR3 is TGCGCCAGCAGCCAAGAGGGACCCAGGGGCGAGCAGTACTTC.

The V and J genes are TRBV3-1 and TRBJ1-5; no clear D gene. V was trimmed by 0 bases and J by 6 bases, leaving 6 bases between them. CDR3 length: 13 residues. CDR1 and CDR2 (germline): LGHDT, YNNKEL (reference sequence). CDR3 DNA: TGTGCCAGCAGCCAAGATCTGGGTCAGCCCCAGCATTTT. Its translation: CASSQDLGQPQHF.

The CDR3 nucleotides are TGTGCCAGCAGCACCGGACTAGCGGGCACAGATACGCAGTATTTT. It translates to CASSTGLAGTDTQYF. V and J are TRBV13 and TRBJ2-3; 10 bases line up with TRBD2. Trimming at V came to 5 bases and at J to 1 base, leaving 3 bases not matched to a gene. The germline CDR1 and CDR2 sequences are PRHDT and FYEKMQ (reference sequence). The CDR3 spans 15 residues.

V and J are TRBV6-6 and TRBJ2-5, with 8 bases lining up with TRBD2. CDR3 length: 14 amino acids. Unmatched junction bases numbered 2, after V lost 2 bases and J lost 3 bases. CDR1 and CDR2 from the germline V gene are MNHNY and SVGAGI (reference sequence). In DNA, the CDR3 is TGTGCCAGCAGTTACAAAGCGGGGGAAGAGACCCAGTACTTC. It is translated as CASSYKAGEETQYF.

The V gene is TRBV24-1, the J gene TRBJ2-3; a possible D gene is TRBD2 (6 bases). Germline loops: CDR1 KGHDR, CDR2 SFDVKD. The length of the CDR3 is 16 residues. Trimming removed 3 bases from V and 1 base from J, with 13 bases in between. This chain's CDR3 is CATSDPGTYGTDTQYF. CDR3 nucleotides: TGTGCCACCAGTGATCCCGGGACTTATGGCACAGATACGCAGTATTTT.

This chain connects TRBV9 to TRBJ2-2, with unresolved D. Germline V gene sequence: CDR1 SGDLS, CDR2 YYNGEE. The CDR3 sequence is 18 residues long. V lost 2 bases to trimming and J lost 3 bases, with 20 bases between them. The CDR3 here is CASSVSRRLIGHTGELFF. The CDR3 nucleotides are TGTGCCAGCAGCGTTTCCCGGAGACTTATAGGGCACACCGGGGAGCTGTTTTTT.

The V gene is TRBV20-1, the J gene TRBJ2-6; D is uncertain. This CDR3 comprises 15 residues. Looked up from germline, CDR1 is DFQATT and CDR2 is SNEGSKA (reference sequence). Between the trimmed V and J ends, which lost 0 bases and 0 bases, there was a span of 6 bases. The CDR3 loop reads CSARDLDSGANVLTF. The CDR3 region has the DNA TGCAGTGCTAGAGATTTGGACTCTGGGGCCAACGTCCTGACTTTC.

The table lists this clonotype with a few counts. The chain employs TRBV5-8 and TRBJ1-2; D remains ambiguous. Germline-derived CDR1 and CDR2 are SGHTS and YDEGEE. The CDR3 extends over 13 amino acids. V was clipped by 1 base and J by 8 bases, with 12 bases between them. CDR3 region: CASSLSESGGYTF. For the CDR3, the DNA is TGTGCCAGCAGCTTGAGCGAATCGGGCGGCTACACCTTC.

The V and J genes are TRBV5-6 and TRBJ1-2; no reliable D call. Germline loops: CDR1 SGHDT, CDR2 YYEEEE. V lost 2 bases to trimming and J lost 2 bases, with 10 bases between them. This CDR3 is 14 amino acids long. In nucleotides, the CDR3 is TGTGCCAGCAGCTTACCTGAAGGCAACTATGGCTACACCTTC. The encoded protein is CASSLPEGNYGYTF. The whole variable domain, remainder taken from reference TRBV5-6 and TRBJ1-2, is DAGVTQSPTHLIKTRGQQVTLRCSPKSGHDTVSWYQQALGQGPQFIFQYYEEEERQRGNFPDRFSGHQFPNYSSELNVNALLLGDSALYLCASSLPEGNYGYTFGSGTRLTVV.

V is TRBV27 and J is TRBJ2-1, with D tentatively TRBD2 (6 bases). CDR3 length equals 16 residues. Trimming took 5 bases from V and 0 from J, leaving 14 bases between them. The germline V gene encodes CDR1 MNHEY and CDR2 SMNVEV (reference sequence). The CDR3 loop reads CASSPWDSISYNEQFF. In DNA form, the CDR3 reads TGTGCCAGCAGTCCATGGGACTCGATCTCCTACAATGAGCAGTTCTTC.